The rows below give T cell receptor beta chains drawn from one sample of a study of blood T cell repertoires in COVID-19. The data were produced by immunoSEQ multiplex PCR, yet TCRdb's version contains in-frame clones alone and is incomplete. This table has 200,000 to 250,000 clones, 75% to 85% appearing once. The source material was peripheral blood. These receptors were obtained from a woman younger than 45 with COVID-19, enrolled during active disease. Both conserved end residues are part of each CDR3. D genes are given only for firm matches. Some rows mark clone size as missing; the rest say once, few, many or name a class of expanded clone.

j_call v_call clone_size d_call cdr3_aa cdr3_nt
TRBJ2-3 TRBV9 . TRBD2 CASSVSSGTDTQYF TGTGCCAGCAGCGTGTCTAGCGGAACAGATACGCAGTATTTT
TRBJ2-5 TRBV7-9 once TRBD2 CASSFTGGVETQYF TGTGCCAGCAGCTTTACGGGGGGAGTAGAGACCCAGTACTTC
TRBJ1-1 TRBV5-5 . . CASSLKQGWKEAFF TGTGCCAGCAGCTTGAAGCAGGGGTGGAAGGAAGCTTTCTTT
TRBJ1-6 TRBV20-1 . . CSAVTGSPLHF TGCAGTGCAGTAACAGGGTCACCCCTCCACTTT
TRBJ1-1 TRBV6-2/TRBV6-3 . . CASSPYPQGIEAFF TGTGCCAGCAGCCCCTACCCCCAGGGGATTGAAGCTTTCTTT
TRBJ2-7 TRBV29-1 medium-sized . CSVEVSGYEQYF TGCAGCGTTGAAGTATCCGGCTACGAGCAGTACTTC
TRBJ1-1 TRBV4-1 . . CASSQQAEGNTEAFF TGCGCCAGCAGTCAACAGGCAGAGGGCAACACTGAAGCTTTCTTT
TRBJ1-1 TRBV14 once TRBD1 CASSPGQGGDTEAFF TGTGCCAGCAGCCCCGGACAGGGAGGCGACACTGAAGCTTTCTTT
TRBJ2-3 TRBV5-1 . . CASSLALSTDTQYF TGCGCCAGCAGCCTGGCTTTAAGCACAGATACGCAGTATTTT
TRBJ2-7 TRBV4-3 once . CASSQETGVSSYEQYF TGCGCCAGCAGCCAAGAAACGGGGGTGAGCTCCTACGAGCAGTACTTC
TRBJ2-3 TRBV7-9 . TRBD1 CASSHGQGETTDTQYF TGTGCCAGCAGCCACGGACAGGGGGAAACCACAGATACGCAGTATTTT
TRBJ1-6 TRBV6-5 . TRBD1 CASSWTGGNSPLHF TGTGCCAGCAGTTGGACAGGGGGCAATTCACCCCTCCACTTT
TRBJ2-1 TRBV27 . TRBD2 CASFFFSGGPGMNEQFF TGTGCCAGCTTTTTCTTTAGCGGGGGGCCTGGAATGAATGAGCAGTTCTTC
TRBJ2-7 TRBV7-9 . . CASRASLDEQYF TGTGCCAGCAGGGCGTCCCTAGACGAGCAGTACTTC
TRBJ1-1 TRBV19 few TRBD1 CASSIGGTVNTEAFF TGTGCCAGTAGTATAGGGGGGACAGTTAACACTGAAGCTTTCTTT
TRBJ1-5 TRBV6-1 . . CASSEASNQPQHF TGTGCCAGCAGTGAGGCCTCGAATCAGCCCCAGCATTTT
TRBJ1-1 TRBV30 . . CAWSKQGGTEAFF TGTGCCTGGAGTAAACAGGGCGGGACTGAAGCTTTCTTT
TRBJ1-2 TRBV6-5 few TRBD1 CASSPDRGYGYTF TGTGCCAGCAGCCCCGACAGGGGATATGGCTACACCTTC
TRBJ2-2 TRBV5-1 . . CASSLGGQTGELFF TGCGCCAGCAGCTTGGGGGGCCAGACCGGGGAGCTGTTTTTT
TRBJ2-1 TRBV6-2/TRBV6-3 . . CASSERYNEQFF TGTGCCAGCAGCGAGCGTTACAATGAGCAGTTCTTC
TRBJ1-1 TRBV6-5 . . CASSYGQGIEAFF TGTGCCAGCAGTTACGGGCAGGGAATTGAAGCTTTCTTT
TRBJ2-2 TRBV7-9 . . CASSFFSGELFF TGTGCCAGCAGCTTTTTCTCTGGGGAGCTGTTTTTT
TRBJ1-5 TRBV25-1 . TRBD1 CASSGTGLSWPQHF TGTGCCAGCAGTGGGACAGGACTCTCGTGGCCCCAGCATTTT
TRBJ1-1 TRBV20-1 few . CSASSAAEAFF TGCAGTGCTAGTTCGGCGGCTGAAGCTTTCTTT
TRBJ2-5 TRBV5-1 . . CASSFLPGETQYF TGCGCCAGCAGCTTTCTACCGGGGGAGACCCAGTACTTC
TRBJ1-1 TRBV13 . TRBD1 CASSTGTASSAAFF TGTGCCAGCAGCACCGGGACAGCCTCTTCTGCAGCTTTCTTT
TRBJ1-4 TRBV15 . TRBD1 CATSPGTAINEKLFF TGTGCCACCAGTCCCGGGACAGCCATTAATGAAAAACTGTTTTTT
TRBJ1-5 TRBV28 . TRBD1 CASSLSGGGQPQHF TGTGCCAGCAGTTTATCAGGGGGAGGCCAGCCCCAGCATTTT
TRBJ1-1 TRBV29-1 . . CSVGQTMNTEAFF TGCAGCGTAGGACAGACGATGAACACTGAAGCTTTCTTT
TRBJ2-7 TRBV23-1 . . CASSQSDRSFGEQYF TGCGCCAGCAGTCAATCCGACAGGAGTTTCGGCGAGCAGTACTTC
TRBJ1-4 TRBV5-1 . TRBD1 CASSTGQGAEKLFF TGCGCCAGCAGCACTGGACAGGGGGCAGAAAAACTGTTTTTT
TRBJ2-7 TRBV3-1/TRBV3-2 . TRBD1 CASSQARGQNYEQYF TGTGCCAGCAGCCAAGCCCGGGGACAGAACTACGAGCAGTACTTC
TRBJ1-4 TRBV27 . TRBD1 CASSPATGRNEKLFF TGTGCCAGCAGTCCCGCGACAGGGAGAAATGAAAAACTGTTTTTT
TRBJ2-1 TRBV9 . . CASSSLGRPNEQFF TGTGCCAGCAGCTCGCTGGGGCGGCCCAATGAGCAGTTCTTC
TRBJ2-5 TRBV7-9 . . CASTQFQETQYF TGTGCCAGCACCCAGTTTCAAGAGACCCAGTACTTC
TRBJ2-7 TRBV9 . TRBD2 CASSVGGSYEQYF TGTGCCAGCAGCGTGGGAGGGTCCTACGAGCAGTACTTC
TRBJ1-5 TRBV6-2/TRBV6-3 . TRBD1 CASSSPPGQGRLQPQHF TGTGCCAGCAGTTCCCCTCCGGGACAGGGGCGGCTTCAGCCCCAGCATTTT
TRBJ1-1 TRBV7-2 . . CASKSGGIGVAEAFF TGTGCCAGCAAAAGTGGGGGGATTGGAGTCGCTGAAGCTTTCTTT
TRBJ2-5 TRBV20-1 . . CSAGRQETQYF TGCAGTGCTGGCCGTCAAGAGACCCAGTACTTC
TRBJ2-1 TRBV27 . . CASSLIVNYNEQFF TGTGCCAGCAGTTTAATAGTCAACTACAATGAGCAGTTCTTC
TRBJ2-5 TRBV7-8 . TRBD1 CASRRRPGTGRETQYF TGTGCCAGCAGACGCCGCCCCGGGACAGGAAGAGAGACCCAGTACTTC
TRBJ2-7 TRBV25-1 . . CASSESRGTGNDYEQYF TGTGCCAGCAGTGAATCTCGGGGAACAGGGAACGACTACGAGCAGTACTTC